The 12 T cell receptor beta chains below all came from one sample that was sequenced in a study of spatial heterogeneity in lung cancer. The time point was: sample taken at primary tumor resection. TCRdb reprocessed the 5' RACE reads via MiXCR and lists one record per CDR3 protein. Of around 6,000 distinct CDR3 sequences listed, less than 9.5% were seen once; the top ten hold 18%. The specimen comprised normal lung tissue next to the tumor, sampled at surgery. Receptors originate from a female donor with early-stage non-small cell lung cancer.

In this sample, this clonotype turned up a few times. The CDR3 region is CASSLAQGGDTQYF. The CDR3 DNA reads TGTGCCAGCAGCTTAGCCCAAGGGGGCGATACGCAGTATTTT. The rearrangement links TRBV7-2 to TRBJ2-3; 7 bases fit TRBD1. Germline V gene sequence: CDR1 SGHTA, CDR2 FQGNSA. J lost 6 bases, V lost 0 bases, and 3 bases had no gene match. The CDR3 loop spans 14 amino acids.

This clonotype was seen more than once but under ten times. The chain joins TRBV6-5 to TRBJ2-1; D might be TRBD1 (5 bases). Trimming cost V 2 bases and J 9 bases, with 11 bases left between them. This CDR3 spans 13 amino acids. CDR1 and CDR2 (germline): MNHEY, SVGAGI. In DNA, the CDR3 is TGTGCCAGCAGTTACATGCAGGGTTCTGAGCAGTTCTTC. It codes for CASSYMQGSEQFF.

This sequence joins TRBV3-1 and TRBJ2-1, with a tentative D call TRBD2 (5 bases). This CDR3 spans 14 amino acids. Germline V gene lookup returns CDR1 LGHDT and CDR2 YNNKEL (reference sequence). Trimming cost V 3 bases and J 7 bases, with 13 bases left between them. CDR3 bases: TGTGCCAGCAGCCACACAAGCGGTAATAATGAGCAGTTCTTC. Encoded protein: CASSHTSGNNEQFF.

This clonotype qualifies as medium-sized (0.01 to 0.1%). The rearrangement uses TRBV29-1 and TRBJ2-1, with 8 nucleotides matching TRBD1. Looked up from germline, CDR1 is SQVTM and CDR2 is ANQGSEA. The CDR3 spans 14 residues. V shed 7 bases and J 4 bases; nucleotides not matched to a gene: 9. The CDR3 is CSAWKGQDYNEQFF. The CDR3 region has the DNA TGCAGCGCCTGGAAGGGACAGGATTACAATGAGCAGTTCTTC.

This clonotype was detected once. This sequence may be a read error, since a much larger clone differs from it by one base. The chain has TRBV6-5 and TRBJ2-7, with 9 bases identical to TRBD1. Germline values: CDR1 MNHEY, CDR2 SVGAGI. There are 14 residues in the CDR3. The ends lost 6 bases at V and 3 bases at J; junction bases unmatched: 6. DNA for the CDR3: TGTGCCAGCAGCAGGGACAGGGTGGTCTACGAGCAGTACTTC. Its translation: CASSRDRVVYEQYF.

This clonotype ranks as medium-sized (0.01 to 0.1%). For the CDR3, the DNA is TGTGCCAGCAGAAGAACAGGGAGCTATGGCTACACCTTC. It codes for CASRRTGSYGYTF. The chain is built from TRBV27 and TRBJ1-2, with D possibly being TRBD1 (6 bases). V was clipped by 6 bases and J by 4 bases, with 12 bases between them. Germline V lookup: CDR1 MNHEY, CDR2 SMNVEV (reference sequence). This CDR3 comprises 13 residues.

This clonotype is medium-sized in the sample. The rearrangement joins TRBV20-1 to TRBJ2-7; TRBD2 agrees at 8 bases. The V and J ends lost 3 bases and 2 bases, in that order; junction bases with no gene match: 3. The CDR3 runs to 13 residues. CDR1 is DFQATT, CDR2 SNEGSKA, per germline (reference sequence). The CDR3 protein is CSASGGGAYEQYF. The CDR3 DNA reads TGCAGTGCTAGCGGGGGGGGCGCCTACGAGCAGTACTTC.

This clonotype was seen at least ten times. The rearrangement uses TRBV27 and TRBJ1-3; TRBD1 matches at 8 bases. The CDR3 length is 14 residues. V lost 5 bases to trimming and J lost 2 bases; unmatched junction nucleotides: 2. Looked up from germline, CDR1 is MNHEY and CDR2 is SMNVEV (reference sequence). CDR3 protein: CASSAGGPGNTIYF. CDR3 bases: TGTGCCAGCAGTGCAGGGGGCCCTGGAAACACCATATATTTT.

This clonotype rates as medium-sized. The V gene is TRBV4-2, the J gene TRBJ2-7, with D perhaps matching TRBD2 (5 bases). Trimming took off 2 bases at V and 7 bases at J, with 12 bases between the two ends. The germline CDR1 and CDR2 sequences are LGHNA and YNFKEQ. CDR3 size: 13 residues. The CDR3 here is CASSQPGFGEQYF. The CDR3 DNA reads TGTGCCAGCAGCCAACCGGGGTTTGGGGAGCAGTACTTC.

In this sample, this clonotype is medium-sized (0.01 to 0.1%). The CDR3 sequence: CASSSNTGELFF. The CDR3 coding sequence is TGTGCCAGCAGCTCGAACACCGGGGAGCTGTTTTTT. This sequence joins TRBV5-4 and TRBJ2-2; D ambiguous. Trimming shortened V by 3 bases and J by 0 bases, and 0 bases separated the two germline ends. CDR3 length equals 12 residues. CDR1 SGHNT and CDR2 YYREEE come from the germline V gene (reference sequence).

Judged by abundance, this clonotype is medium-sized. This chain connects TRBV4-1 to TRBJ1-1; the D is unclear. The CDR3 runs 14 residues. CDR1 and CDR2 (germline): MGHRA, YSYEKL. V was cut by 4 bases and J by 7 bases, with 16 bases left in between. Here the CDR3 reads CASSLTPGVGEAFF. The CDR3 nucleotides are TGCGCCAGCAGCCTGACTCCGGGCGTCGGTGAAGCTTTCTTT.

Here the CDR3 DNA reads TGTGCCAGCAGCATTCCCGGGACTAGCGTCCCGCGAGAGGCGACCCAGTACTTC. Encoded protein: CASSIPGTSVPREATQYF. V is TRBV7-8 and J is TRBJ2-5, with TRBD2 matching 10 bases. The CDR3 contains 18 residues. V was pared by 5 bases and J by 7 bases, with 19 bases of the junction left unmatched. Germline CDR1 SGHVS, CDR2 FQNEAQ.